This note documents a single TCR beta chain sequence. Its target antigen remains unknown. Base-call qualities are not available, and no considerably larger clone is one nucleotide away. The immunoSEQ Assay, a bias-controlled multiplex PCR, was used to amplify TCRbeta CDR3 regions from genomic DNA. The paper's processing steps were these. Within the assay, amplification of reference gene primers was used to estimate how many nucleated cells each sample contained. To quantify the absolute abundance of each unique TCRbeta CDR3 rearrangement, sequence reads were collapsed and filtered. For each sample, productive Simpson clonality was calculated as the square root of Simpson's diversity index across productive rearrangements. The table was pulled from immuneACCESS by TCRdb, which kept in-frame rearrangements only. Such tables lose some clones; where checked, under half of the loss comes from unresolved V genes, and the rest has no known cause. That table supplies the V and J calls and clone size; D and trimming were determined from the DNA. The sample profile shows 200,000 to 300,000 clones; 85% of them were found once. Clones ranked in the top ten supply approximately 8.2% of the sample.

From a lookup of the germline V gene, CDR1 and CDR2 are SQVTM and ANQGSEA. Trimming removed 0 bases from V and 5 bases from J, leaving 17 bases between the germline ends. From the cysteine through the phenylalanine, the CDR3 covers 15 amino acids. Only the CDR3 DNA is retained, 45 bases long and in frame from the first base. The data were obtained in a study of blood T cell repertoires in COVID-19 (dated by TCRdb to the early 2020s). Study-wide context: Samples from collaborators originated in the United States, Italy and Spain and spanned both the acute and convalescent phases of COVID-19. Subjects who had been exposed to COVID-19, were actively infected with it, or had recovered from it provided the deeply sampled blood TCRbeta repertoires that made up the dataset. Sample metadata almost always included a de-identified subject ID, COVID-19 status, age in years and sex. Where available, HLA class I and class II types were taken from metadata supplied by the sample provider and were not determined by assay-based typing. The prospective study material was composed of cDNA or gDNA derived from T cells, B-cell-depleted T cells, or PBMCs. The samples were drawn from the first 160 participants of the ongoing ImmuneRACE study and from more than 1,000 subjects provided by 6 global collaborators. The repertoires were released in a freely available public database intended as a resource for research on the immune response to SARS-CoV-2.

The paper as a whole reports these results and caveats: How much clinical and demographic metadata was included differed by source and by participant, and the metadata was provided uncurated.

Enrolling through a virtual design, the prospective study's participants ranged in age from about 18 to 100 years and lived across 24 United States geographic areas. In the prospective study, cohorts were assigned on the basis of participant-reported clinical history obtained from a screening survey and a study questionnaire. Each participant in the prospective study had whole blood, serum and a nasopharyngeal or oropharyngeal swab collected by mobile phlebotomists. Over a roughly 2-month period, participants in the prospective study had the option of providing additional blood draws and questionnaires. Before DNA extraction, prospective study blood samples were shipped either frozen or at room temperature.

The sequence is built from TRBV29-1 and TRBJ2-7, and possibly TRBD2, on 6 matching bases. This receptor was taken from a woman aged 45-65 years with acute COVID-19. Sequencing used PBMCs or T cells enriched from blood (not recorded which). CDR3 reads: CSVEDPRGGLNEQYF. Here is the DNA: TGCAGCGTTGAAGACCCACGTGGCGGACTAAACGAGCAGTACTTC.